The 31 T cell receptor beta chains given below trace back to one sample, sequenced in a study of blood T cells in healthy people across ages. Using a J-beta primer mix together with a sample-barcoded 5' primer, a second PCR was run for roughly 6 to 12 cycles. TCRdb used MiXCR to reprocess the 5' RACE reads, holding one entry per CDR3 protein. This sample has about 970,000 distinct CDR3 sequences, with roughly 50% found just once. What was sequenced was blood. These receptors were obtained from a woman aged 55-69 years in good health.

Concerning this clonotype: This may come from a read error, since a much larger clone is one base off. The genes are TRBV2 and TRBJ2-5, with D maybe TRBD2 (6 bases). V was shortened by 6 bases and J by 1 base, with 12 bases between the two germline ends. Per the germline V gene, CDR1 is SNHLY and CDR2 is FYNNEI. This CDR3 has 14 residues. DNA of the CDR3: TGTGCCAGCAGGGAGGGGCGAATCCAAGAGACCCAGTACTTC. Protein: CASREGRIQETQYF.

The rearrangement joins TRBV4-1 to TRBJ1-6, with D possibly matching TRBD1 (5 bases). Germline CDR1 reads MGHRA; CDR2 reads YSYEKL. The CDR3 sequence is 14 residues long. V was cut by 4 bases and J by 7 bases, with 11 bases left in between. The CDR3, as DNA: TGCGCCAGCAGCCCGGGACGGTTCAATTCACCCCTCCACTTT. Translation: CASSPGRFNSPLHF.

CDR3 nucleotide sequence: TGTGCCAGCAGCTTAGGCGAGGCTAGCGGGGGGTACAATGAGCAGTTCTTC. Its translation is CASSLGEASGGYNEQFF. The chain is built from TRBV7-6 and TRBJ2-1; 11 bases match TRBD2. Looked up from germline, CDR1 is SGHVS and CDR2 is FNYEAQ. J was trimmed by 4 bases and V by 1 base; bases with no gene match: 6. CDR3 size: 17 residues.

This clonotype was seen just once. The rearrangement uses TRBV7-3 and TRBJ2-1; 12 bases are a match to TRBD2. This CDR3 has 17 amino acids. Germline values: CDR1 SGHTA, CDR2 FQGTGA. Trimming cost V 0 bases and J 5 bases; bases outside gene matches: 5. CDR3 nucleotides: TGTGCCAGCAGCTTAACCCTCCTAGCGGGAGGGGACAATGAGCAGTTCTTC. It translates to CASSLTLLAGGDNEQFF. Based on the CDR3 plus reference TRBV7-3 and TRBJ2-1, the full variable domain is GAGVSQTPSNKVTEKGKYVELRCDPISGHTALYWYRQSLGQGPEFLIYFQGTGAADDSGLPNDRFFAVRPEGSVSTLKIQRTERGDSAVYLCASSLTLLAGGDNEQFFGPGTRLTVL.

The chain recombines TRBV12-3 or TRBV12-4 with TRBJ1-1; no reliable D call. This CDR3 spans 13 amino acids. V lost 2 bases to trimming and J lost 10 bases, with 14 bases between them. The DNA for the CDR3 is TGTGCCAGCAGTTTAAACGGGCAGGCGGTAGCTTTCTTT. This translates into CASSLNGQAVAFF.

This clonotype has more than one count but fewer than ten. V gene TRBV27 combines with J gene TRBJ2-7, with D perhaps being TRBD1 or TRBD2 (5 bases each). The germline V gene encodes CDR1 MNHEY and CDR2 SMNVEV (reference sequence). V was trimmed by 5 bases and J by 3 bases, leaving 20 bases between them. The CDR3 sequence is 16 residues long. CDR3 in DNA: TGTGCCAGCAGTCCCTCCCTCGGGGCAGAACTCTACGAGCAGTACTTC. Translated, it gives CASSPSLGAELYEQYF.

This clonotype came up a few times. CDR3 loop: CASSPGQIRPTDTQYF. Here the CDR3 DNA reads TGTGCCAGCAGCCCGGGACAGATCCGTCCCACAGATACGCAGTATTTT. The J gene is TRBJ2-3, the V gene TRBV5-5; 7 bases align to TRBD1. CDR1 is SGHKS and CDR2 is YYEKEE in the germline V gene (reference sequence). With 4 bases clipped from V and 2 bases from J, the junction kept 10 bases outside the gene matches. The CDR3 sequence is 16 residues long.

The CDR3 sequence: CASSRGGAPVNEQFF. The CDR3 nucleotides are TGTGCCAGCAGCCGCGGGGGGGCCCCGGTGAATGAGCAGTTCTTC. This chain connects TRBV9 to TRBJ2-1, with TRBD2 matching over 9 bases. J was trimmed by 7 bases and V by 4 bases; bases with no gene match: 9. The CDR3 extends over 15 amino acids. CDR1 is SGDLS, CDR2 YYNGEE, per germline.

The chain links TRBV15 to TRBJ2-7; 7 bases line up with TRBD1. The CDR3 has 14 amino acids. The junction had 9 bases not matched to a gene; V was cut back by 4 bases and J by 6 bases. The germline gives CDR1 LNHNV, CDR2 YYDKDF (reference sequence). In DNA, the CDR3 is TGTGCCACCAGCAAGGAACAGGGGAAAGGCGAGCAGTACTTC. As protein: CATSKEQGKGEQYF.

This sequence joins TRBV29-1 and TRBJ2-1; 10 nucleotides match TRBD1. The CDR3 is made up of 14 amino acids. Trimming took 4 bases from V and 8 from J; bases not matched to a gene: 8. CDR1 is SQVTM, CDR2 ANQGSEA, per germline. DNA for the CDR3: TGCAGCGTTGTGGGACAGGGGCGGTTCTATGAGCAGTTCTTC. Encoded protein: CSVVGQGRFYEQFF.

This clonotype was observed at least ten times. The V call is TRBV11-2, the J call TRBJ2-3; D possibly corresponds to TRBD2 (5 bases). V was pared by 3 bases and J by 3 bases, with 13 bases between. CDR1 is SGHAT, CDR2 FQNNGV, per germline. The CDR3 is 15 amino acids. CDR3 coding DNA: TGTGCCAGCAGCTTTGGGCGGGTAGGGACAGATACGCAGTATTTT. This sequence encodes CASSFGRVGTDTQYF.

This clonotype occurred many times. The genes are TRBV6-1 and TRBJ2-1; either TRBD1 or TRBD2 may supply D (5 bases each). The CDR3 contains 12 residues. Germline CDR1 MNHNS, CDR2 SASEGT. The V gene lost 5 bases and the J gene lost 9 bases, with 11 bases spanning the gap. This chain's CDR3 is CASSIERGEQFF. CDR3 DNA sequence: TGTGCCAGCAGTATCGAGAGGGGTGAGCAGTTCTTC.

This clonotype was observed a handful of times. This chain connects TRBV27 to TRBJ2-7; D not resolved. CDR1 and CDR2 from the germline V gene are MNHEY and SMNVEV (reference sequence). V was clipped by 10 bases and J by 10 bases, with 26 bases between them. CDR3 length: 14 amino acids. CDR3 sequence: CATIGTAPYDHQYF. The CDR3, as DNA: TGTGCCACCATTGGAACGGCACCCTACGACCATCAGTACTTC.

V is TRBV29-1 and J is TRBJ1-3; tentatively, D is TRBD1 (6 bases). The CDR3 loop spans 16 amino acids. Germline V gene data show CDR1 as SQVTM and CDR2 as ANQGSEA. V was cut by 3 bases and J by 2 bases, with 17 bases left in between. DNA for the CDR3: TGCAGCGTTGAGGGGGGCCAAGCGAATACTGGAAACACCATATATTTT. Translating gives CSVEGGQANTGNTIYF.

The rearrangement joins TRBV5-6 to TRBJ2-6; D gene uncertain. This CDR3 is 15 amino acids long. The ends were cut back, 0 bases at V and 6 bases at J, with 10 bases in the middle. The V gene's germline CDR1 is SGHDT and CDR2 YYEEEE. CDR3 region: CASSLEGSTANVLTF. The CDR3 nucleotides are TGTGCCAGCAGCTTGGAGGGCTCCACGGCCAACGTCCTGACTTTC.

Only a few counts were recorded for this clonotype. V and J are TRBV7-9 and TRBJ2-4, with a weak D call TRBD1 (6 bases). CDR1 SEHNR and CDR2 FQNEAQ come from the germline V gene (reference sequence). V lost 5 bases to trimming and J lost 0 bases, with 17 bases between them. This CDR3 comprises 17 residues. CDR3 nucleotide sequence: TGTGCCAGCAGCCCATACCCACAGGGAAAAGCCAAAAACATTCAGTACTTC. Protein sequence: CASSPYPQGKAKNIQYF.

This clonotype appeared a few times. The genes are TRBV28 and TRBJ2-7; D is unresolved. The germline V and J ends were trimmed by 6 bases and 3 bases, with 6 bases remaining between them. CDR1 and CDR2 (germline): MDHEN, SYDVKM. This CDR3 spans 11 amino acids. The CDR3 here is CASRRNYEQYF. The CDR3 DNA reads TGTGCCAGCAGACGAAACTACGAGCAGTACTTC.

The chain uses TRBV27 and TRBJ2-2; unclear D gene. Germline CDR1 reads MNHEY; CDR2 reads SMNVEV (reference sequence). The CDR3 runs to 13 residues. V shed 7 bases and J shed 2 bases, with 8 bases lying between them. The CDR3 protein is CASTGYNTGELFF. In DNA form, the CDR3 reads TGTGCCAGCACCGGTTACAACACCGGGGAGCTGTTTTTT.

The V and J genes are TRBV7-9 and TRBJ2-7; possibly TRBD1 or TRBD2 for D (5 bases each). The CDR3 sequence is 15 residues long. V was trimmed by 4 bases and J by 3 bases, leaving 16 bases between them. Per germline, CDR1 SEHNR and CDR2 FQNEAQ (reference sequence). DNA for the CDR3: TGTGCCAGCAGCTCCGACCCGGGACGTGGCTACGAGCAGTACTTC. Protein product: CASSSDPGRGYEQYF.

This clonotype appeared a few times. The CDR3 region has the DNA TGTGCCAGCAGTTCCCGGACAGAGAAAAACATTCAGTACTTC. Its translation is CASSSRTEKNIQYF. The chain joins TRBV28 to TRBJ2-4; tentatively, D is TRBD1 (6 bases). V was shortened by 4 bases and J by 4 bases, with 11 bases between the two germline ends. CDR3 length: 14 amino acids. Germline CDR1 MDHEN, CDR2 SYDVKM.

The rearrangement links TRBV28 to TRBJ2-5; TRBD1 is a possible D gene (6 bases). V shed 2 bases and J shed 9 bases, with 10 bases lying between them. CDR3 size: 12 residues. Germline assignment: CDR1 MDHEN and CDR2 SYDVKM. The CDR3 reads CASSLVSGAQYF. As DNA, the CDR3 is TGTGCCAGCAGTTTAGTGTCAGGGGCCCAGTACTTC.

This CDR3 is CASSPQGLGSGANVLTF. The CDR3 coding sequence is TGCGCCAGCAGCCCACAGGGGTTGGGGTCTGGGGCCAACGTCCTGACTTTC. This sequence joins TRBV4-1 and TRBJ2-6; 7 nucleotides match TRBD1. Germline CDR1 MGHRA, CDR2 YSYEKL. V lost 4 bases, J lost 1 base, and 7 bases stayed unmatched. This CDR3 is built from 17 residues.

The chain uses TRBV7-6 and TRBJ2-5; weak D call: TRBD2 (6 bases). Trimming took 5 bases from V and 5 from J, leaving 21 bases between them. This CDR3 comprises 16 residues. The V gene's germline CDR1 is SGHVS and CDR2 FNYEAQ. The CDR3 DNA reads TGTGCCAGCAGCCTCGGGCCAGCTCTCCGGGAGGAGACCCAGTACTTC. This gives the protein CASSLGPALREETQYF.

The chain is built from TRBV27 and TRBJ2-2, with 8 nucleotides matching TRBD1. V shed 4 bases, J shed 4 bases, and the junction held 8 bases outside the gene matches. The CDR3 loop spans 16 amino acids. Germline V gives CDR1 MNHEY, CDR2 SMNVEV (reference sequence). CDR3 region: CASSSWTGWGTGELFF. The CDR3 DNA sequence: TGTGCCAGCAGTTCATGGACAGGGTGGGGCACCGGGGAGCTGTTTTTT.

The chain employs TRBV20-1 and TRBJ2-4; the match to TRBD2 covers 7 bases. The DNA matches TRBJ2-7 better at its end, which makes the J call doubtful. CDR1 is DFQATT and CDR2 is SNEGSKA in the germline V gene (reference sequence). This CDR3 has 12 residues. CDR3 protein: CSARDYRYEQYF. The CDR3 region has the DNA TGCAGTGCTCGGGACTACCGCTACGAGCAGTACTTC.

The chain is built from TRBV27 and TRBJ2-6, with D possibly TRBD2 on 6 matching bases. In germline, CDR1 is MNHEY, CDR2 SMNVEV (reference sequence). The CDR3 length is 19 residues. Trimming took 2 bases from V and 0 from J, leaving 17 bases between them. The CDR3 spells CASSLTAGRSNSGANVLTF. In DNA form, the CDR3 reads TGTGCCAGCAGTTTAACTGCGGGAAGGAGTAACTCTGGGGCCAACGTCCTGACTTTC. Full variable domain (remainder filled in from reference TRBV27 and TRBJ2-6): EAQVTQNPRYLITVTGKKLTVTCSQNMNHEYMSWYRQDPGLGLRQIYYSMNVEVTDKGDVPEGYKVSRKEKRNFPLILESPSPNQTSLYFCASSLTAGRSNSGANVLTFGAGSRLTVL.

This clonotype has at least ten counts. CDR3 loop: CSAYPPGLAGTNEQFF. Here the CDR3 DNA reads TGCAGTGCATACCCTCCGGGACTAGCGGGCACAAATGAGCAGTTCTTC. The chain joins TRBV20-1 to TRBJ2-1; 12 bases agree with TRBD2. Trimming removed 6 bases from V and 7 bases from J; junction bases left unmatched: 13. The CDR3 covers 16 residues. The V gene's germline CDR1 is DFQATT and CDR2 SNEGSKA (reference sequence).

The CDR3 region has the DNA TGTGCCAGCAGCCCCTCCCGGGGGGCGAACACTGAAGCTTTCTTT. It translates to CASSPSRGANTEAFF. The rearrangement links TRBV7-2 to TRBJ1-1, with D perhaps TRBD1 (6 bases). The CDR3 runs to 15 residues. V shed 5 bases and J shed 1 base, with 14 bases lying between them. Per the germline V gene, CDR1 is SGHTA and CDR2 is FQGNSA.

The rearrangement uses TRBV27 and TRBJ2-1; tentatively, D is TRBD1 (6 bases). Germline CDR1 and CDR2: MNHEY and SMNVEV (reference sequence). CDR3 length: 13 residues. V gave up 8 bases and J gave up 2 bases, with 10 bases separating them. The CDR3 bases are TGTGCCAGCGGTTCAGGGGCCTACAATGAGCAGTTCTTC. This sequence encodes CASGSGAYNEQFF.

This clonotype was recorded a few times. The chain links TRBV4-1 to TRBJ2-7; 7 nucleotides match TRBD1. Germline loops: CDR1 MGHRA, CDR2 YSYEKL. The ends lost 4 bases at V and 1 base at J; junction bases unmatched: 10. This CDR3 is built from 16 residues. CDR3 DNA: TGCGCCAGCAGCCTGGTAGGGGGCAGGGGATCCTACGAGCAGTACTTC. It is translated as CASSLVGGRGSYEQYF.

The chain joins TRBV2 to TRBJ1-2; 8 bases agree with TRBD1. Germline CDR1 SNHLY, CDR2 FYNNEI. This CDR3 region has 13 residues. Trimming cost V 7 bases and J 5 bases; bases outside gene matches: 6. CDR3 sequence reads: CASNTDRGYGYTF. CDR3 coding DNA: TGTGCCAGCAACACAGACAGGGGTTATGGCTACACCTTC.